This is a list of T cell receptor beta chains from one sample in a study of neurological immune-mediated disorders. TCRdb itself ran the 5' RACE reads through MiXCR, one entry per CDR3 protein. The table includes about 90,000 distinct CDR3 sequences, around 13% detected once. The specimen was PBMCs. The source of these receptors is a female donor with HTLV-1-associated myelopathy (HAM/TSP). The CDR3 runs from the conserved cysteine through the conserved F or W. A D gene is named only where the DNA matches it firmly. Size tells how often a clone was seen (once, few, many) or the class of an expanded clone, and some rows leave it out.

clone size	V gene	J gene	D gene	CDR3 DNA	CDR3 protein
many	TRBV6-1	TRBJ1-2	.	TGTGCCAGCAGTGAAGGACAGTTGGACTACACCTTC	CASSEGQLDYTF
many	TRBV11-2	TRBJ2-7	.	TGTGCCAGCAGCTCCGGGCTCACATCCCGAATCGAGCAGTACTTC	CASSSGLTSRIEQYF
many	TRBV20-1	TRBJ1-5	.	TGCAGTGCTTCGGGACTACTAAAGGTGGATAGCAATCAGCCCCAGCATTTT	CSASGLLKVDSNQPQHF
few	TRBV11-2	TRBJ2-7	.	TGTGCCAGCAGCGCTTACAGGAGCTCCTACGAGCAGTACTTC	CASSAYRSSYEQYF
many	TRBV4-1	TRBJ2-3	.	TGCGCCAGCAGCCAAGACCGCAGACTAGCAGATACGCAGTATTTT	CASSQDRRLADTQYF
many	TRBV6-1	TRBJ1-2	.	TGTGCCAGCAGTGAAGCGAATTTCGGGACCGGGGGCTACACCTTC	CASSEANFGTGGYTF
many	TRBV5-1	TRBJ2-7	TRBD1	TGCGCCAGCAGCTTATCCCCGTGGGGACAGGGGGCTTACGAGCAGTACTTC	CASSLSPWGQGAYEQYF
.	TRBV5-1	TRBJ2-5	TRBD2	TGCGCCAGCAGCTTGGAGCGGGGAGGACAGACCCAGTACTTC	CASSLERGGQTQYF
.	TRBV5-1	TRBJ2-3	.	TGCGCCAGCAGCGCAGGACAGATAAGCACAGATACGCAGTATTTT	CASSAGQISTDTQYF
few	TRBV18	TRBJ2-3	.	TGTGCCAGCTCACCACCGGGGTGGGGTCCGGCCACAGATACGCAGTATTTT	CASSPPGWGPATDTQYF
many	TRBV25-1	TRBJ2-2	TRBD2	TGTGCCAGCAGCACTAGCGGGGTGAACACCGGGGAGCTGTTTTTT	CASSTSGVNTGELFF
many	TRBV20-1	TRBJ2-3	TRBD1	TGCAGTGCGAGAATGGGGGACAGGGCCACAGATACGCAGTATTTT	CSARMGDRATDTQYF
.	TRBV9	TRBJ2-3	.	TGTGCCAGCAGCGTAGGGCGGACCACAGATACGCAGTATTTT	CASSVGRTTDTQYF
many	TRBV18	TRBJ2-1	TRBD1	TGTGCCAGCTCAAGCGACAGGGACAATGAGCAGTTCTTC	CASSSDRDNEQFF
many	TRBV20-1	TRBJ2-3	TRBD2	TGCAGTGCTGGACTAGCGGGGGTGGCAGATACGCAGTATTTT	CSAGLAGVADTQYF